Following are 15 T cell receptor beta chains from one sample sequenced in a study of CD8+CD57+ T cells in acquired aplastic anemia. For CDR3 and TCR beta VDJ profiling, genomic DNA was the template used. TCRdb ran MiXCR on the reads and lists one entry per CDR3 protein. Of 180,000 or so distinct CDR3 sequences in the sample, around 45% are singletons; the top ten hold around 2.9%. Sequenced sample: sorted CD4+, CD8+, or CD8+CD57+ T cells (not recorded which) from PBMCs. All receptors come from a human donor in good health.

This clonotype has just one count. At one end, the junction sequence differs from germline, possibly due to a read error. The chain employs TRBV5-1 and TRBJ2-7; possibly TRBD1 for D (5 bases). Germline assignment: CDR1 SGHRS and CDR2 YFSETQ. This CDR3 is built from 14 residues. The CDR3 region is CASSVGVKGYEQYF. CDR3 nucleotides: TGTGCCAGCAGCGTAGGGGTGAAGGGATACGAGCAGTACTTC.

The V and J genes are TRBV29-1 and TRBJ2-7; TRBD1 matches 9 bases. Germline trimming cut 6 bases from V and 3 bases from J; bases unmatched to any gene: 6. The CDR3 totals 13 residues. Germline assignment: CDR1 SQVTM and CDR2 ANQGSEA. For the CDR3, the DNA is TGCAGCGTCTCGGACAGGGGATTCTACGAGCAGTACTTC. Protein: CSVSDRGFYEQYF.

The chain has TRBV5-6 and TRBJ2-2; D might be TRBD2 (6 bases). CDR1 and CDR2 from the germline V gene are SGHDT and YYEEEE. The CDR3 is 15 residues long. The germline V and J ends were trimmed by 0 bases and 4 bases, with 10 bases remaining between them. CDR3 loop: CASSLGRGFTGELFF. In nucleotides, the CDR3 is TGTGCCAGCAGCTTGGGGAGGGGATTCACCGGGGAGCTGTTTTTT. The full variable domain, with the rest looked up from reference TRBV5-6 and TRBJ2-2, is DAGVTQSPTHLIKTRGQQVTLRCSPKSGHDTVSWYQQALGQGPQFIFQYYEEEERQRGNFPDRFSGHQFPNYSSELNVNALLLGDSALYLCASSLGRGFTGELFFGEGSRLTVL.

V is TRBV20-1 and J is TRBJ1-3; D is perhaps TRBD1 (6 bases). The V end lost 0 bases, the J end lost 2 bases, and 14 bases lay between the germline ends. The germline gives CDR1 DFQATT, CDR2 SNEGSKA (reference sequence). The CDR3 sequence is 16 residues long. The CDR3 sequence is CSARDGAGVAGNTIYF. Here the CDR3 DNA reads TGCAGTGCTAGAGATGGGGCAGGGGTAGCTGGAAACACCATATATTTT.

This chain links TRBV15 with TRBJ2-1; the D call may be TRBD1 or TRBD2 (5 bases each). The CDR3 length is 12 residues. Trimming stripped 7 bases from V and 9 bases from J, with 13 bases between. Per germline, CDR1 LNHNV and CDR2 YYDKDF (reference sequence). CDR3 sequence: CATKETRGEQFF. The CDR3 DNA is TGTGCCACCAAGGAGACGAGGGGTGAGCAGTTCTTC.

As for this clonotype: Possible read error: a much larger clone is one base away. The V gene is TRBV20-1, the J gene TRBJ2-1; D is ambiguous. The CDR3 contains 16 residues. CDR1 DFQATT and CDR2 SNEGSKA come from the germline V gene (reference sequence). In DNA form, the CDR3 reads TGCGGTGCTAGATCCCGGACCGCTCATATATACAATGAGCAGTTCTTC. Protein product: CGARSRTAHIYNEQFF.

The rearrangement uses TRBV7-9 and TRBJ2-7; D unresolved. CDR3 length equals 14 residues. V shed 4 bases and J shed 3 bases, with 13 bases lying between them. CDR1 SEHNR and CDR2 FQNEAQ come from the germline V gene (reference sequence). CDR3 DNA: TGTGCCAGCAGCTCCGAGATGGGTGTCTACGAGCAGTACTTC. This sequence encodes CASSSEMGVYEQYF.

This clonotype showed up just a few times. The gene calls are TRBV28 and TRBJ1-5, with TRBD1 matching 7 bases. The CDR3 extends over 14 amino acids. Per germline, CDR1 MDHEN and CDR2 SYDVKM. The V gene end was trimmed by 9 bases and the J gene end by 3 bases; junction bases not matched to a gene: 8. This CDR3 reads CASRETGPNQPQHF. Here the CDR3 DNA reads TGTGCCAGTAGGGAGACAGGGCCCAATCAGCCCCAGCATTTT.

The J gene is TRBJ1-4, the V gene TRBV2; 11 nucleotides agree with TRBD1. The ends lost 6 bases at V and 7 bases at J; junction bases unmatched: 4. The CDR3 has 14 amino acids. The V gene's germline CDR1 is SNHLY and CDR2 FYNNEI. CDR3 DNA: TGTGCCAGCAGACATGGGACAGGGGGTGAAAAACTGTTTTTT. This gives the protein CASRHGTGGEKLFF. The variable domain in full, completed from reference TRBV2 and TRBJ1-4, reads EPEVTQTPSHQVTQMGQEVILRCVPISNHLYFYWYRQILGQKVEFLVSFYNNEISEKSEIFDDQFSVERPDGSNFTLKIRSTKLEDSAMYFCASRHGTGGEKLFFGSGTQLSVL.

This clonotype was seen more than once but under ten times. The genes are TRBV29-1 and TRBJ1-1; 10 bases line up with TRBD1. The germline V gene encodes CDR1 SQVTM and CDR2 ANQGSEA. CDR3 length: 13 amino acids. Unmatched junction bases numbered 5, after V lost 8 bases and J lost 2 bases. CDR3 sequence reads: CSLRTGGNTEAFF. The CDR3 region has the DNA TGCAGCTTACGGACAGGGGGTAACACTGAAGCTTTCTTT.

This clonotype was seen many times. The chain is built from TRBV4-1 and TRBJ2-7, with D possibly TRBD1 on 6 matching bases. V lost 1 base, J lost 3 bases, and 16 bases lay in between. The germline gives CDR1 MGHRA, CDR2 YSYEKL. The CDR3 is 16 amino acids. Here the CDR3 DNA reads TGCGCCAGCAGCCAAGGTGCGACAGGTAGTGTCTACGAGCAGTACTTC. Encoded protein: CASSQGATGSVYEQYF.

CDR3 amino acids: CATSKAGGVGETQYF. The CDR3 DNA follows: TGTGCCACCAGCAAAGCAGGGGGCGTCGGGGAGACCCAGTACTTC. The chain combines TRBV15 with TRBJ2-5; 8 nucleotides align to TRBD1. Germline-derived CDR1 and CDR2 are LNHNV and YYDKDF (reference sequence). V shed 4 bases, J shed 5 bases, and the junction held 9 bases outside the gene matches. The CDR3 consists of 15 residues.

The J gene is TRBJ1-2, the V gene TRBV19; the D is unclear. CDR1 LNHDA and CDR2 SQIVND come from the germline V gene (reference sequence). Trimming stripped 4 bases from V and 5 bases from J, with 11 bases between. The CDR3 loop spans 13 amino acids. The CDR3 DNA reads as TGTGCCAGTAGTAGGCAGGAACTGTATGGCTACACCTTC. Protein product: CASSRQELYGYTF.

The chain is built from TRBV10-2 and TRBJ2-1; 8 bases are a match to TRBD2. The CDR3 contains 14 residues. Per germline, CDR1 WSHSY and CDR2 SAAADI. V was pared by 6 bases and J by 3 bases, with 4 bases of the junction left unmatched. The CDR3 here is CASRTSGSYNEQFF. As DNA, the CDR3 is TGCGCCAGCAGAACTAGCGGTAGCTACAATGAGCAGTTCTTC.

Points on this clonotype: A much larger clone differs from this one at a single base, so this may be a read error. The rearrangement links TRBV20-1 to TRBJ2-1; unclear D gene. Germline values: CDR1 DFQATT, CDR2 SNEGSKA (reference sequence). This CDR3 region has 17 residues. CDR3 bases: TGCAGTGCTAGAGATCAGGTCGGATCGAGCTCCTACAATGAGCAGCTCTTC. It encodes CSARDQVGSSSYNEQLF.